Described below is a single T cell receptor (beta chain) sequence and its context. This clone came up once. Its antigen target is currently unknown. No per-base quality is available; no much larger clone lies one base away. The data were obtained in a study of cytomegalovirus exposure and HLA in healthy donors (dated 2017 in TCRdb). The study in broad terms: An earlier analysis of about 560 of the donors reported approximately 260 Gb of sequence data and about 120 million unique TCR beta sequences obtained from approximately 180 million T cells. An early release that covered several hundred HLA-typed donors contained around 300 gigabases of sequencing data and around 80 million unique TCR sequences. Among the roughly 400 genotyped donors, approximately 77% belonged to the genetic ancestry cluster associated with self-reported Caucasian donors. The study was designed to test whether signatures of past pathogen exposure could be identified by cataloging public T cell receptors. Using immunosequencing, the study profiled T cell repertoires from approximately 700 subjects and related those repertoires to cytomegalovirus serostatus. A separate validation cohort of roughly 130 different subjects was used in addition to the 666-subject first cohort. High-throughput TCR immunosequencing, statistical association of individual TCRs with disease status, and machine learning were combined to predict cytomegalovirus infection status. To study patterns of TCR occurrence, a later analysis re-analyzed previously published TCR beta repertoires from several hundred donors and added high-resolution HLA genotyping. The later analysis used no new phenotypic data to find candidate immune exposures, relying instead on TCR beta sequences and their occurrence across donors. In an earlier analysis of around 540 of the donors, high-throughput TCR beta sequencing was used to judge whether each TCR beta V gene segment behaved as functional or pseudogenic. Donor age, sex, ethnicity and CMV serostatus were compiled together with the repertoire data. A later genetic analysis used genome-wide SNP genotypes for about 65% of the 666 donors, treating that subset as a discovery cohort. All discovery cohort repertoires had been generated using a single sequencing platform. HLA typing included class I and class II loci at four-digit resolution. The number of typed donors differed by locus: 629-630 for A, B, C, DRB1 and DQB1; some 500 for DQA1; some 610 for DPA1; and around 470 for DPB1. Several DR-DQ haplotypes were treated as single units for association and clustering because of strong linkage in the cohort. On average, roughly 240,000 unique TCR beta nucleotide sequences were sequenced per donor among a few hundred genotyped donors of the cohort, with roughly 18% of those sequences being non-productive. The study at large found these results: A later genetic analysis associated a missense DCLRE1C variant with V-gene and J-gene trimming of TCR beta chains, and an independent cohort replicated the association. A group of highly shared sequence variants was considered likely to be a technical artifact of the sequencing pipeline. According to a later analysis, most CMV-associated TCR beta chains appeared to be HLA-restricted, and the HLA associations seemed to be driven largely by CMV exposure. Correlated functional status among segregating V segments might reflect linkage disequilibrium, but an unknown experimental factor could not be ruled out. A few of the identified cytomegalovirus-associated TCR beta chains were confirmed in vitro to be specific for cytomegalovirus antigens. Broadly in line with IMGT annotations, most TCR beta V segments showed up in productive rearrangements about 90% or about 30% of the time in an earlier analysis of 450 to 600 of the donors. The earlier analysis of almost 600 of the donors excluded over 15 rarely observed V segments, including chromosome 9 orphons, because counts were too low. According to a later genetic analysis, donors in an Asian-associated ancestry cluster had fewer N-insertions in productive TCRs than the approximately 690-donor mean. The presence/absence analyses assumed that sequencing depth was roughly uniform across donors, and that assumption may not be true. The only immune exposure information available for the cohort was CMV serostatus. In this cohort, only TCR beta chains were sequenced, and detectable features were limited by the absence of alpha or paired-chain data. According to the authors, the approach could potentially be generalized to other disease states and immunological phenotypes. The study listed 164 TCR beta chains as associated with cytomegalovirus. According to a later analysis, TCR association rates differed among HLA loci, with DRB1 alleles showing the most associated TCRs and HLA-C alleles showing the fewest. Most TCR sequences were seen in very few donors, while some public TCRs were found in many individuals. The classifier was reported to diagnose cytomegalovirus status with high specificity and sensitivity in both the original and validation cohorts. Assigning TCR associations to individual alleles was difficult when HLA alleles, especially DR and DQ, strongly co-occurred. In a later analysis, several top co-occurrence clusters were reported to appear linked to parvovirus B19, influenza, CMV and Epstein-Barr virus. Compared with equally common non-associated chains, HLA-associated TCR beta chains in a later analysis were more clonally expanded and had lower generation probabilities. Because HLA typing was missing for some donors at each locus, association tests included only the typed subset. A further reported finding was that TCR beta sequences accurately predicted the HLA-A and HLA-B alleles for most subjects in the first cohort. The 87-base-pair reads could not distinguish some IMGT-functional V segments, including TRBV6-2 and TRBV6-3, so those segments were excluded. At a false discovery rate of 0.05, a later analysis linked under 20,000 TCR beta sequences to specific HLA alleles.

Trimming costs V 0 bases and J 0 bases, and their ends lie 11 bases apart. CDR1 and CDR2 are drawn from the germline V gene (reference sequence): GTSNPN, SVGIG. The CDR3 measures 15 amino acids from cysteine to phenylalanine. Just the 45-base CDR3 DNA is kept, in frame starting at base 1. The cohort comprised several hundred healthy bone marrow donors. At the time of sampling, all cohort members were nominally healthy, though unrecorded immune exposures were likely present. The donor tested CMV seropositive, placing the donor among the 310 or so seropositive members of the cohort. A peripheral blood sample was provided by each donor, and peripheral blood mononuclear cells were used for TCR beta sequencing. The Qiagen DNeasy Blood Extraction Kit was used to extract genomic DNA from the blood cell samples. Libraries were constructed by the immunoSEQ multiplex PCR assay. The multiplex PCR relied on a mix of 60 forward primers for TCR Vbeta segments and 13 reverse primers for TCR Jbeta segments. Amplification of the CDR3 region of rearranged TCR beta genes was performed with a multiplex PCR assay on genomic DNA. The Illumina HiSeq System was used to sequence the amplified TCR beta libraries as 87-base-pair reads. The paper's data handling went like this. A later analysis counted about 80 million unique TCR beta chains across the 690 or so repertoires, and some 11 million of these chains were shared by at least two donors. A nearest-neighbor algorithm error-corrected the raw reads and collapsed the reads into unique sequences, merging closely related sequences to remove PCR and sequencing errors. To assign V, D and J gene segments, CDR3 sequences were aligned to IMGT reference sequences. Each retained sequence needed at least a six-nucleotide match to both a V gene segment and a J gene segment. Rearrangements were classified as productive when the CDR3 lacked stop codons and remained in frame with V and J, and all other rearrangements were classified as non-productive. Following IMGT convention, CDR3 was defined as the stretch from the second conserved V-encoded cysteine up to the conserved J-encoded phenylalanine. The earlier analysis of approximately 500 of the donors excluded sequences that lacked an unambiguous match to a single V gene segment. In an earlier analysis of some 590 of the donors, a V segment was called functional when productive rearrangements were above 56.7%, and segregating when the standard deviation between donors exceeded 5%. A statistical classification framework was built to diagnose cytomegalovirus status from the catalog of TCR beta chain sequences. V and J gene assignment, in a later analysis, came from comparing TCR nucleotide sequences with IMGT/GENE-DB human TR gene sequences. The TCRdist pipeline was used in a later analysis to assign CDR3 sequences and most-parsimonious VDJ recombination scenarios. In a later analysis, each TCR beta chain was defined by its CDR3 amino acid sequence together with its V-gene family, and reads lacking a unique V-gene family were excluded. To address suspected cross-contamination and a sequencing artifact, a later analysis removed 592 highly shared, low-generation-probability nucleotide sequences. In a later analysis, a clonal expansion index for each public chain was calculated from normalized within-repertoire ranks of inferred template counts. A later analysis computed generation probabilities with a VDJ recombination model fitted to out-of-frame rearrangements, and checked the results against IGoR. Hypergeometric tests were used in a later analysis to score TCR-TCR, TCR-HLA and TCR-CMV co-occurrence, with a repertoire-size bias correction applied to the TCR pairs. To estimate false discovery rates, a later analysis permuted the HLA or CMV assignments 20 times. In a later analysis, co-occurring TCRs were grouped using DBSCAN, with TCRdist sequence similarity added in when clustering inside HLA-allele-positive subsets. For co-occurrence clustering, repertoires with fewer than 30,000 or more than 120,000 public chains were excluded, along with about five repertoires with anomalous nucleotide sharing. Sourced from immuneACCESS, this table was stored by TCRdb with only in-frame sequences that have V and J called. A share of the clones is absent; for the studies checked, an unresolved V gene accounts for under half, and the remainder has no known explanation. That table gives V, J and clone size, and the DNA gave D and trimming. The sample yields approximately 150,000 clones; 78% were counted once. The ten largest clones take up 6.5% to 8.5% of the sample.

The TCR was taken from a woman in her thirties or forties in good health and CMV-seropositive. Sequencing used PBMCs. The sequence joins TRBV30 to TRBJ1-2; the D gene lacks a confident call. The DNA sequence is TGTGCCTGGAGTGTCCCCAGGTTAACTAACTATGGCTACACCTTC. It specifies CAWSVPRLTNYGYTF.